This T cell receptor beta chain was found in a study of cytomegalovirus exposure and HLA in healthy donors. For the study at large: The approximately 110 validation repertoires used a platform that matched the one used for the approximately 610 first-cohort repertoires, as a later analysis reported.

Trimming cost V 7 bases and J 4 bases, with 11 bases left between them. This CDR3 has 12 residues. Germline CDR1 is GTSNPN and CDR2 is SVGIG (reference sequence). Broader study findings: Specific recognition of CMV antigens was confirmed in vitro for a few chains (all CMV-associated).

The data were produced by immunoSEQ multiplex PCR, yet TCRdb's version contains in-frame clones alone and is incomplete. The sample has 110,000 or so clones; about 83% are singletons. Notes on this clone: Its antigen remains unidentified.

The receptor was derived from a man between 18 and 29 years old in good health and CMV-seronegative. The chain recombines TRBV30 with TRBJ2-1; D might be TRBD2 (6 bases). Sequenced: PBMCs. CDR3 nucleotides: TGTGCCTTAAATGGGGGGTACAATGAGCAGTTCTTC. It translates to CALNGGYNEQFF.